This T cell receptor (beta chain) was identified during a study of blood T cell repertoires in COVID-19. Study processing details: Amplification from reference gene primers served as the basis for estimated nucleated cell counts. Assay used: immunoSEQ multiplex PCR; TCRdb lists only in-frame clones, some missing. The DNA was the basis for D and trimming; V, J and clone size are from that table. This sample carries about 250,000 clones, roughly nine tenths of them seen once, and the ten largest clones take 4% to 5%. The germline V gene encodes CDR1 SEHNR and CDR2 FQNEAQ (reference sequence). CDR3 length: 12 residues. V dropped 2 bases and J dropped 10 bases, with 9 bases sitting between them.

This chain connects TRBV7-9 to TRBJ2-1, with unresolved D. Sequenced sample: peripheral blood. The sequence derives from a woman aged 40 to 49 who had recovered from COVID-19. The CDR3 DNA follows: TGTGCCAGCAGCTTAAGTGGAGTAGAGCAGTTCTTC. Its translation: CASSLSGVEQFF.